This T cell receptor (beta chain) was sequenced during a study of T cell responses to AZD1222 COVID-19 vaccine. The repertoire was sequenced with immunoSEQ multiplex PCR; TCRdb's copy has only in-frame clones and lacks some. The sample yields more than 100,000 clones, roughly 92% seen once. Germline assignment: CDR1 MGHDK and CDR2 SYGVNS. V shed 7 bases and J shed 10 bases, with 11 bases lying between them. The CDR3 is 12 amino acids. This chain uses TRBV25-1 with TRBJ1-6; no reliable D call. The input for sequencing was peripheral blood, taken on day 0 of AZD1222 vaccination. The TCR comes from an adult in good health. The CDR3 nucleotides read TGTGCCAGCATGGCCGTGGGATCACCCCTCCACTTT. It specifies CASMAVGSPLHF.